This T cell receptor (beta chain) was identified during a study of shared clonotypes between healthy human individuals. Overall study results and limits: Naive CD4 clonotypes overlapped across a few donors at approximately 5.3%.

The length of the CDR3 is 13 residues. Germline V gives CDR1 SQVTM, CDR2 ANQGSEA. As defined, naive CD8 cells were CD45RO-negative and positively selected for CCR7, with terminally differentiated effector memory CD45RA+ cells excluded. The input for sorted-subset replicate PCRs was about 0.2 ug DNA, 25,000 to 30,000 T cell genomes. Data came from immunoSEQ multiplex PCR; TCRdb stores just in-frame clones and leaves some out. The sample shows approximately 650,000 clones, about 95% of them seen only once. Points on this clone: Its antigen is as yet unknown.

The specimen sequenced was naive CD8+ T cells sorted from blood. The V and J genes are TRBV29-1 and TRBJ2-5; 7 positions match TRBD2. TRBJ2-7 explains the end of the DNA better; the J call may be wrong. The source is a woman in her twenties or thirties in good health. CDR3 coding DNA: TGCAGCGTTGATGGGGAGCGGGAAAACGAGCAGTACTTC. It yields the protein CSVDGERENEQYF.